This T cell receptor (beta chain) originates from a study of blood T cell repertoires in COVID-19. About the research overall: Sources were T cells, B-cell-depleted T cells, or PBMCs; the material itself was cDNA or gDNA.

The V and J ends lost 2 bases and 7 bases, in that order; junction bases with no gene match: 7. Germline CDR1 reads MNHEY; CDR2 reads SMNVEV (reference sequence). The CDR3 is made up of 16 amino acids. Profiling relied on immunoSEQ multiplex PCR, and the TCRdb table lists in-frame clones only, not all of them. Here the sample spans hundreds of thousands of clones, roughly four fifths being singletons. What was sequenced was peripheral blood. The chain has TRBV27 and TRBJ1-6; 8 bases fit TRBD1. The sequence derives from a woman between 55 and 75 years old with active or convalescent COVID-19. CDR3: CASSLGQGWRNSPLHF. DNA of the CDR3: TGTGCCAGCAGTTTAGGACAGGGATGGAGGAATTCACCCCTCCACTTT.